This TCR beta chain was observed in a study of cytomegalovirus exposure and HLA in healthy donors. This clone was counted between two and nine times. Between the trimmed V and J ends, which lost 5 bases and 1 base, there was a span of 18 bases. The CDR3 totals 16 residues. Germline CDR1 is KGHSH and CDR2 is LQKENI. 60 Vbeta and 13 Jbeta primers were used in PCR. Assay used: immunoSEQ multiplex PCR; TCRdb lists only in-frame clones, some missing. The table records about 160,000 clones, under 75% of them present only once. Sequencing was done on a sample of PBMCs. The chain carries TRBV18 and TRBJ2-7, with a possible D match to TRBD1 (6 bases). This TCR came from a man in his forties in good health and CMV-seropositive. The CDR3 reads CASSFQPGTYSYEQYF. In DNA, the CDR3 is TGTGCCAGCTCATTCCAGCCCGGGACATATTCCTACGAGCAGTACTTC.